The 27 T cell receptor beta chains reported below all come from one sample, sequenced in a study of blood T cell repertoires in COVID-19. Some clones are missing from TCRdb's copy, which holds only in-frame ones; the method was immunoSEQ multiplex PCR. The table records about 170,000 clones, roughly 80% of them present only once. Input material: peripheral blood. The receptors come from an elderly woman with COVID-19, enrolled during active disease.

This chain joins TRBV19 and TRBJ1-5; the match to TRBD1 covers 8 bases. The germline gives CDR1 LNHDA, CDR2 SQIVND (reference sequence). V shed 9 bases, J shed 6 bases, and the junction held 4 bases outside the gene matches. The CDR3 spans 12 residues. Written as DNA, the CDR3 is TGTGCCAGCCAGGGGGCGTCTCAGCCCCAGCATTTT. Its protein is CASQGASQPQHF.

This chain links TRBV5-5 with TRBJ1-4, with 7 bases matching TRBD1. The germline V gene has CDR1 SGHKS and CDR2 YYEKEE (reference sequence). After removal of 4 bases from V and 5 bases from J, the junction contained 11 bases not matched to a gene. The CDR3 contains 16 residues. CDR3 DNA: TGTGCCAGCAGCGTAGAAGGGGGCGGAATGAATGAAAAACTGTTTTTT. The encoded protein is CASSVEGGGMNEKLFF.

The rearrangement uses TRBV19 and TRBJ2-3, with 10 bases aligning to TRBD2. With 10 bases clipped from V and 2 bases from J, the junction kept 6 bases outside the gene matches. This CDR3 region has 14 residues. The germline V gene has CDR1 LNHDA and CDR2 SQIVND (reference sequence). The CDR3 spells CATKRGGNTDTQYF. The CDR3 DNA is TGTGCCACCAAGCGGGGGGGAAACACAGATACGCAGTATTTT.

The rearrangement uses TRBV24-1 and TRBJ2-3; TRBD2 matches at 8 bases. The germline gives CDR1 KGHDR, CDR2 SFDVKD. This CDR3 is built from 14 residues. The V gene end was trimmed by 5 bases and the J gene end by 3 bases; junction bases not matched to a gene: 3. CDR3: CATSGTSYTDTQYF. The CDR3 nucleotides read TGTGCCACCAGTGGGACTAGCTATACAGATACGCAGTATTTT.

This chain connects TRBV18 to TRBJ1-1; no clear D gene. The CDR3 spans 14 residues. V was trimmed by 4 bases and J by 1 base, leaving 10 bases between them. Germline V gene data show CDR1 as KGHSH and CDR2 as LQKENI. The CDR3 here is CASSLYDKNTEAFF. The CDR3 DNA sequence: TGTGCCAGCTCACTTTACGACAAGAACACTGAAGCTTTCTTT.

V is TRBV7-2 and J is TRBJ1-2, with unresolved D. Looked up from germline, CDR1 is SGHTA and CDR2 is FQGNSA. The CDR3 is 12 amino acids. Trimming pared 1 base from V and 4 bases from J, leaving 4 bases between. Here the CDR3 reads CASSLDSYGYTF. The CDR3 bases are TGTGCCAGCAGCTTAGACAGCTATGGCTACACCTTC.

As regards this clone: Other DNA sequences in the same sample also yield this CDR3. The rearrangement uses TRBV2 and TRBJ2-7, with D unclear. The CDR3 has 11 residues. Germline loops: CDR1 SNHLY, CDR2 FYNNEI. Trimming left V 2 bases short and J 4 bases short, with 3 bases between. For the CDR3, the DNA is TGTGCCAGCAGTGAACCGTACGAGCAGTACTTC. Translated, it gives CASSEPYEQYF.

The chain carries TRBV6-2 or TRBV6-3 and TRBJ2-1; 12 nucleotides match TRBD2. The V gene end was trimmed by 2 bases and the J gene end by 7 bases; junction bases not matched to a gene: 6. CDR1 MNHEY and CDR2 SVGEGT come from the germline V gene. This CDR3 contains 16 residues. The DNA for the CDR3 is TGTGCCAGCAGTTACCGGCTAGCGGGGGGGCTAAATGAGCAGTTCTTC. Its protein is CASSYRLAGGLNEQFF.

This chain uses TRBV5-1 with TRBJ1-1; 8 bases fit TRBD1. Germline trimming cut 4 bases from V and 3 bases from J; bases unmatched to any gene: 11. The CDR3 is made up of 16 amino acids. Germline-derived CDR1 and CDR2 are SGHRS and YFSETQ. The CDR3 sequence: CASSLDRGPQDTEAFF. The CDR3 nucleotides are TGCGCCAGCAGCCTAGACAGGGGCCCTCAGGACACTGAAGCTTTCTTT.

The rearrangement links TRBV9 to TRBJ1-5; 11 bases are a match to TRBD1. Per germline, CDR1 SGDLS and CDR2 YYNGEE. V was clipped by 3 bases and J by 6 bases; unmatched bases: 5. The CDR3 runs to 15 residues. The CDR3 here is CASSAGQGVGQPQHF. CDR3 DNA: TGTGCCAGCAGCGCGGGACAGGGGGTAGGTCAGCCCCAGCATTTT.

The chain combines TRBV2 with TRBJ2-5; TRBD2 matches 9 bases. Germline CDR1 reads SNHLY; CDR2 reads FYNNEI. The CDR3 runs 14 residues. V trimming: 9 bases; J trimming: 5 bases; junction bases outside the gene matches: 10. Written as DNA, the CDR3 is TGTGCCAGTAGTCCGGGACTAGCCTTGGAGACCCAGTACTTC. Encoded protein: CASSPGLALETQYF.

The CDR3 DNA follows: TGTGCCAGCAGCCACCGACTACCCCCAGATACGCAGTATTTT. Amino acids: CASSHRLPPDTQYF. J is TRBJ2-3 and V is TRBV11-1; weak D call: TRBD2 (5 bases). The CDR3 totals 14 residues. CDR1 SGHAT and CDR2 FQDESV come from the germline V gene (reference sequence). The V and J ends lost 5 bases and 4 bases respectively, with 13 bases between them.

This clone was seen only a few times. V and J are TRBV19 and TRBJ2-1, with TRBD1 matching over 9 bases. CDR1 is LNHDA, CDR2 SQIVND, per germline (reference sequence). V shed 9 bases, J shed 7 bases, and the junction held 13 bases outside the gene matches. The CDR3 covers 15 residues. The CDR3 loop reads CASLNRGQGRNEQFF. The CDR3 nucleotides are TGTGCCAGCCTCAACCGGGGACAGGGACGAAATGAGCAGTTCTTC.

The gene calls are TRBV19 and TRBJ1-5; no reliable D call. V lost 4 bases and J lost 0, with 10 bases in between. The CDR3 is 15 residues long. From germline, CDR1 is LNHDA and CDR2 SQIVND (reference sequence). The CDR3, as DNA: TGTGCCAGTAGTACTCTCCGGAGTAGCAATCAGCCCCAGCATTTT. Translating it yields CASSTLRSSNQPQHF. The variable domain in full, completed from reference TRBV19 and TRBJ1-5, reads DGGITQSPKYLFRKEGQNVTLSCEQNLNHDAMYWYRQDPGQGLRLIYYSQIVNDFQKGDIAEGYSVSREKKESFPLTVTSAQKNPTAFYLCASSTLRSSNQPQHFGDGTRLSIL.

The J gene is TRBJ1-1, the V gene TRBV19; 11 bases match TRBD1. V shed 3 bases, J shed 5 bases, and the junction held 5 bases outside the gene matches. The CDR3 runs to 15 residues. Per germline, CDR1 LNHDA and CDR2 SQIVND (reference sequence). The CDR3 DNA sequence: TGTGCCAGTAGTATGCCGGGACAGGGGGTAACTGAAGCTTTCTTT. Its translation: CASSMPGQGVTEAFF.

The genes are TRBV5-1 and TRBJ2-3; D remains unclear. The V gene's germline CDR1 is SGHRS and CDR2 YFSETQ. This CDR3 spans 12 amino acids. V lost 6 bases and J 4 bases, leaving 9 bases between the germline ends. The CDR3 sequence is CASNNPSDTQYF. The CDR3 bases are TGCGCCAGCAACAACCCTTCAGATACGCAGTATTTT.

This clone was seen only once. The genes are TRBV7-9 and TRBJ1-2; 11 bases match TRBD1. Germline V CDR1 and CDR2: SEHNR, FQNEAQ (reference sequence). CDR3 length equals 14 residues. The junction had 7 bases not matched to a gene; V was cut back by 6 bases and J by 7 bases. CDR3 nucleotides: TGTGCCAGCAGGTCCCGGGACAGGGGGTTTGGCTACACCTTC. This encodes CASRSRDRGFGYTF. The full variable domain, with the rest looked up from reference TRBV7-9 and TRBJ1-2, is DTGVSQNPRHKITKRGQNVTFRCDPISEHNRLYWYRQTLGQGPEFLTYFQNEAQLEKSRLLSDRFSAERPKGSFSTLEIQRTEQGDSAMYLCASRSRDRGFGYTFGSGTRLTVV.

CDR3 bases: TGTGCCAGCAGTTCAGGAAACACAGATACGCAGTATTTT. Translating it yields CASSSGNTDTQYF. The rearrangement joins TRBV7-3 to TRBJ2-3; D not certain. Germline assignment: CDR1 SGHTA and CDR2 FQGTGA. V lost 6 bases and J lost 2, with 9 bases in between. There are 13 residues in the CDR3.

The chain recombines TRBV6-5 with TRBJ1-2; TRBD1 might be the D (6 bases). This CDR3 comprises 13 residues. In germline, CDR1 is MNHEY, CDR2 SVGAGI. Deletions cut 2 bases from V and 7 bases from J, with 11 bases between. The CDR3 spells CASSYAGVGGYTF. CDR3 DNA sequence: TGTGCCAGCAGTTACGCAGGGGTGGGTGGCTACACCTTC.

The chain couples TRBV5-1 to TRBJ2-5, with 8 bases identical to TRBD1. The CDR3 runs to 14 residues. In germline, CDR1 is SGHRS, CDR2 YFSETQ. V was clipped by 1 base and J by 5 bases; unmatched bases: 4. CDR3 bases: TGCGCCAGCAGCTTGCAGGGGGCGGGGGAGACCCAGTACTTC. Its protein product is CASSLQGAGETQYF.

The chain joins TRBV11-2 to TRBJ2-5; D unresolved. Germline assignment: CDR1 SGHAT and CDR2 FQNNGV. This CDR3 comprises 13 residues. The V end was cut by 3 bases, the J end by 7 bases, with 12 bases between. The CDR3 coding sequence is TGTGCCAGCAGCTTTCCCCCTCTTCCGACCCAGTACTTC. Translation gives CASSFPPLPTQYF.

This clone showed up just a few times. V gene TRBV6-5 combines with J gene TRBJ2-3, with D possibly TRBD2 on 6 matching bases. The germline V and J ends were trimmed by 6 bases and 4 bases, with 14 bases remaining between them. CDR1 MNHEY and CDR2 SVGAGI come from the germline V gene. The CDR3 runs 14 residues. The CDR3 DNA reads as TGTGCCAGCAGAGAGCGGGCCCGGGCAGATACGCAGTATTTT. Translation: CASRERARADTQYF.

This clone was observed a handful of times. The rearrangement links TRBV7-3 to TRBJ2-7; TRBD2 is a possible D gene (5 bases). In germline, CDR1 is SGHTA, CDR2 FQGTGA. The CDR3 is 13 residues long. Trimming pared 3 bases from V and 3 bases from J, leaving 9 bases between. The CDR3 DNA reads TGTGCCAGCAGCTTGGGAGCTTTCTACGAGCAGTACTTC. Protein: CASSLGAFYEQYF.

This clone was seen a few times. This rearrangement joins TRBV19 to TRBJ2-5, with 16 bases identical to TRBD2. CDR1 and CDR2 from the germline V gene are LNHDA and SQIVND (reference sequence). The CDR3 has 17 amino acids. Unmatched junction bases numbered 8, after V lost 5 bases and J lost 5 bases. The DNA for the CDR3 is TGTGCCAGTAGTGGGGGACTAGCGGGAGGGCCCGGCGAGACCCAGTACTTC. Translated, it gives CASSGGLAGGPGETQYF.

The genes are TRBV2 and TRBJ1-6; D might be TRBD1 (5 bases). V lost 6 bases to trimming and J lost 12 bases, with 21 bases between them. CDR1 and CDR2 (germline): SNHLY, FYNNEI. This CDR3 region has 15 residues. Here the CDR3 reads CASRAGYLRRGPLHF. The CDR3, as DNA: TGTGCCAGCAGAGCAGGGTATCTTAGGAGGGGACCCCTCCACTTT.

The chain has TRBV7-2 and TRBJ2-3; D is unclear. CDR1 is SGHTA, CDR2 FQGNSA, per germline. The CDR3 runs to 14 residues. V lost 1 base and J 8 bases, leaving 13 bases between the germline ends. CDR3 in amino acids: CASSLGGTSGTQYF. CDR3 in DNA: TGTGCCAGCAGCTTAGGTGGTACCAGTGGTACGCAGTATTTT.

The V call is TRBV5-4, the J call TRBJ2-3, with TRBD2 matching over 8 bases. The V gene end was trimmed by 4 bases and the J gene end by 0 bases; junction bases not matched to a gene: 10. The CDR3 covers 17 residues. The germline gives CDR1 SGHNT, CDR2 YYREEE (reference sequence). The chain's CDR3 is CASSTALAGRSTDTQYF. The CDR3 nucleotides read TGTGCCAGCAGCACGGCATTAGCGGGACGTAGCACAGATACGCAGTATTTT.